The 12 T cell receptor beta chains given below trace back to one sample, sequenced in a study of CD8+CD57+ T cells in acquired aplastic anemia. The study profiled TCR beta VDJ and CDR3 using genomic DNA as template. One entry per CDR3 protein results from TCRdb running MiXCR on the reads. The sample contains about 130,000 distinct CDR3 sequences, 48% of which appear only once. Sequencing was carried out using sorted CD4+, CD8+, or CD8+CD57+ T cells (not recorded which) from PBMCs. All receptors derive from a human donor in good health, serving as a control.

This clonotype was detected many times. V is TRBV9 and J is TRBJ2-7, with D perhaps matching TRBD1 (6 bases). The germline V gene has CDR1 SGDLS and CDR2 YYNGEE. V shed 0 bases and J shed 3 bases, with 13 bases lying between them. CDR3 length: 15 residues. As DNA, the CDR3 is TGTGCCAGCAGCGTAGATGGGGGCCTTAGCTACGAGCAGTACTTC. Amino acid sequence: CASSVDGGLSYEQYF.

V and J are TRBV2 and TRBJ1-1; D not certain. The V gene's germline CDR1 is SNHLY and CDR2 FYNNEI. Between the trimmed V and J ends, which lost 3 bases and 12 bases, there was a span of 5 bases. This CDR3 is built from 9 residues. The CDR3 region has the DNA TGTGCCAGCAGTGAGAAGTCTTTCTTT. Translating it yields CASSEKSFF.

Ten or more counts support this clonotype. This sequence joins TRBV20-1 and TRBJ1-1; possible D gene TRBD1, 5 bases. The V end was cut by 3 bases, the J end by 4 bases, with 18 bases between. The germline gives CDR1 DFQATT, CDR2 SNEGSKA (reference sequence). This CDR3 region has 15 residues. The CDR3 region has the DNA TGCAGTGCTAGGGTCCGGGACCCCGGGAGCACTGAAGCTTTCTTT. Encoded protein: CSARVRDPGSTEAFF.

The chain joins TRBV19 to TRBJ2-7, with D possibly called TRBD1 or TRBD2 (5 bases each). The CDR3 sequence is 15 residues long. Germline V gene sequence: CDR1 LNHDA, CDR2 SQIVND (reference sequence). V lost 3 bases and J 1 base, leaving 13 bases between the germline ends. The CDR3 reads CASSIRPGQSYEQYF. The CDR3 nucleotides read TGTGCCAGTAGTATCAGGCCGGGGCAGTCCTACGAGCAGTACTTC.

The chain has TRBV6-1 and TRBJ2-3; 8 bases match TRBD1. CDR3 size: 16 residues. Germline CDR1 MNHNS, CDR2 SASEGT. V gave up 6 bases and J gave up 2 bases; unmatched junction bases: 10. The CDR3: CASSKTTGGNTDTQYF. CDR3 sequence (DNA): TGTGCCAGCAGCAAAACAACAGGGGGAAACACAGATACGCAGTATTTT.

This chain connects TRBV10-3 to TRBJ1-5; TRBD1 might be the D (6 bases). The CDR3 sequence is 12 residues long. Germline values: CDR1 ENHRY, CDR2 SYGVKD. V was clipped by 5 bases and J by 10 bases, with 12 bases between them. The CDR3 protein is CAISSGQSPQHF. CDR3 bases: TGTGCCATCAGTAGTGGACAGAGCCCCCAGCATTTT.

The table lists this clonotype with many counts. The V and J genes are TRBV13 and TRBJ1-3; possible D gene TRBD1, 5 bases. V dropped 3 bases and J dropped 0 bases, with 9 bases sitting between them. CDR1 and CDR2 from the germline V gene are PRHDT and FYEKMQ (reference sequence). This CDR3 region has 15 residues. CDR3: CASSFKGVSGNTIYF. In DNA form, the CDR3 reads TGTGCCAGCAGCTTTAAAGGGGTCTCTGGAAACACCATATATTTT.

This clonotype was seen a handful of times. The J gene is TRBJ2-2, the V gene TRBV6-1, with 9 nucleotides matching TRBD2. Trimming removed 1 base from V and 0 bases from J; junction bases left unmatched: 0. The CDR3 is 16 residues long. The germline CDR1 and CDR2 sequences are MNHNS and SASEGT. Here the CDR3 DNA reads TGTGCCAGCAGTGAAGTAGCGGGGGCGAACACCGGGGAGCTGTTTTTT. Translation gives CASSEVAGANTGELFF.

This chain links TRBV6-2 or TRBV6-3 with TRBJ1-4, with D perhaps matching TRBD1 (6 bases). Trimming removed 6 bases at V and 2 bases at J, with 13 bases between. This CDR3 region has 15 residues. Germline V gene data show CDR1 as MNHEY and CDR2 as SVGEGT. The CDR3 sequence is CASREGERTNEKLFF. The CDR3 DNA is TGTGCCAGCAGAGAGGGGGAGCGGACTAATGAAAAACTGTTTTTT.

Concerning this clonotype: A much larger clone differs from this one at a single base, so this may be a read error. The CDR3 does not end in the conserved phenylalanine or tryptophan, so this is likely a read error. The chain links TRBV11-2 to TRBJ1-1; no clear D. V lost 1 base and J 0 bases, leaving 18 bases between the germline ends. CDR3 size: 18 residues. From germline, CDR1 is SGHAT and CDR2 FQNNGV. This CDR3 reads CASSLGGSLVHVNTEAFI. The CDR3 DNA is TGTGCCAGCAGCTTAGGAGGCAGCCTAGTACATGTGAACACTGAAGCTTTCATT.

This clonotype was seen a handful of times. The rearrangement uses TRBV7-2 and TRBJ2-7; perhaps TRBD2 as D (6 bases). V was shortened by 3 bases and J by 4 bases, with 13 bases between the two germline ends. There are 14 residues in the CDR3. Per the germline V gene, CDR1 is SGHTA and CDR2 is FQGNSA. The CDR3 DNA sequence: TGTGCCAGCAGCTTGGAGGGCCCTGGGTACGAGCAGTACTTC. Translated: CASSLEGPGYEQYF.

This chain uses TRBV11-2 with TRBJ1-3; D may be TRBD1 (5 bases). V was clipped by 1 base and J by 0 bases, with 10 bases between them. There are 16 residues in the CDR3. Germline loops: CDR1 SGHAT, CDR2 FQNNGV. The CDR3 DNA sequence: TGTGCCAGCAGCTTAGGGGGGGGTAGCTCTGGAAACACCATATATTTT. Translating gives CASSLGGGSSGNTIYF. The whole variable domain, filled in from reference TRBV11-2 and TRBJ1-3, reads EAGVAQSPRYKIIEKRQSVAFWCNPISGHATLYWYQQILGQGPKLLIQFQNNGVVDDSQLPKDRFSAERLKGVDSTLKIQPAKLEDSAVYLCASSLGGGSSGNTIYFGEGSWLTVV.